This passage covers 2 T cell receptor beta chains from one sample sequenced in a study of T cells in women clearing cervical HPV infection (dated by TCRdb to the late 2010s). Library creation used the immunoSEQ multiplex PCR assay. TCRdb retrieved this table from immuneACCESS and kept in-frame rearrangements only. Not all clones are present; in checked studies, unresolved V genes account for under half, and no reason is known for the remainder. The table of this sample itemizes roughly 30,000 clones. The top ten clonotypes cover 3.5% to 4.5% of the sample. Sample: blood buffy coat. These receptors all stem from a woman aged 18 to 69 with a cervical HPV16 infection that either progressed to CIN3+ or cleared (not recorded which).

To note about this clone: The read halts 3 residues ahead of the CDR3 end, with the missing end drawn from the germline J gene. The rearrangement links TRBV6-1 to TRBJ1-6; the D is unclear. Trimming stripped 2 bases from V and 11 bases from J, with 7 bases between. This CDR3 spans 12 amino acids. In germline, CDR1 is MNHNS, CDR2 SASEGT. Partial CDR3 DNA: TGTGCCAGCAGTGAACCCGAGGCACCC. Translating gives CASSEPEAP. The entire CDR3 sequence reads CASSEPEAPLHF.

Turning to this clone: The CDR3 end lies 3 residues beyond the end of the read and is filled in from the germline J gene. V is TRBV29-1 and J is TRBJ2-1; 7 bases fit TRBD2. Per the germline V gene, CDR1 is SQVTM and CDR2 is ANQGSEA. The ends lost 1 base at V and 6 bases at J; junction bases unmatched: 0. The CDR3 has 12 residues. CDR3 amino acids: CSVEGGGNEQFF. The CDR3 bases that were read are TGCAGCGTTGAAGGGGGGGGCAATGAG.